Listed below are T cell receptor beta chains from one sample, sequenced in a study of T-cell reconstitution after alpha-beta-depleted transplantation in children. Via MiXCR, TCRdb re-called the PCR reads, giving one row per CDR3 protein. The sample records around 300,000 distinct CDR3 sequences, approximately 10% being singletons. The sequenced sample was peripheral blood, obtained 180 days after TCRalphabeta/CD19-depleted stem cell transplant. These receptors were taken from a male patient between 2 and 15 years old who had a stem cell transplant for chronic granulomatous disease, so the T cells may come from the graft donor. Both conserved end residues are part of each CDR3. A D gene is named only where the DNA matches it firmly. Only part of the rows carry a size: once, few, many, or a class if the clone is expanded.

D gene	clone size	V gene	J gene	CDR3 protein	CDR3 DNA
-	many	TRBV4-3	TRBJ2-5	CASSQDQGSFRETQYF	TGCGCCAGCAGCCAAGATCAGGGTAGTTTCCGAGAGACCCAGTACTTC
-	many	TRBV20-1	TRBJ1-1	CSAVRDMNTEAFF	TGCAGTGCTGTCAGGGACATGAACACTGAAGCTTTCTTT
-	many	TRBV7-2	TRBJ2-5	CASSYRGTSIETQYF	TGTGCCAGCAGTTACAGGGGAACTAGCATTGAGACCCAGTACTTC
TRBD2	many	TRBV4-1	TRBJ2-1	CASSAGLAGGAKFSSYNEQFF	TGCGCCAGCAGTGCCGGACTAGCGGGAGGGGCGAAATTTAGCTCCTACAATGAGCAGTTCTTC
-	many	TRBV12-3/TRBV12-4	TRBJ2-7	CASSSRDLGNYEQYF	TGTGCCAGCAGTTCTAGGGACCTCGGAAACTACGAGCAGTACTTC
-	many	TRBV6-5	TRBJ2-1	CASSYSRASYNEQFF	TGTGCCAGCAGTTACTCGCGGGCCTCCTACAATGAGCAGTTCTTC
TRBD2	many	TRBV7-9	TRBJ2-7	CASSPLGGDGYYEQYF	TGTGCCAGCAGCCCCCTTGGGGGGGACGGCTACTACGAGCAGTACTTC
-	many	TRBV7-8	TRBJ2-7	CASSPRSGLPYEQYF	TGTGCCAGCAGCCCCCGTAGCGGTCTGCCCTACGAGCAGTACTTC
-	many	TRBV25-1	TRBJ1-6	CASSYRDTYNSPLHF	TGTGCCAGCAGCTACCGGGACACTTATAATTCACCCCTCCACTTT
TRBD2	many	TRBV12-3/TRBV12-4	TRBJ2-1	CASLGLADYNEQFF	TGTGCCAGTCTCGGACTAGCGGATTACAATGAGCAGTTCTTC
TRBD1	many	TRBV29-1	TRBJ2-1	CSVHRTGSSYNEQFF	TGCAGCGTTCATCGGACAGGGAGCTCCTACAATGAGCAGTTCTTC
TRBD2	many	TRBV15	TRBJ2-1	CATSRFLLAGAHEQFF	TGTGCCACCAGCAGATTTCTACTAGCGGGCGCCCATGAGCAGTTCTTC
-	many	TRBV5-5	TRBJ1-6	CASSEDIRAYNSPLHF	TGTGCCAGCAGCGAGGACATAAGGGCCTATAATTCACCCCTCCACTTT
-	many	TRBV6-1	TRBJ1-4	CASSDPFLGEKLFF	TGTGCCAGCAGTGACCCTTTCTTGGGTGAAAAACTGTTTTTT
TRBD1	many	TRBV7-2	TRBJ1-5	CASSLLGQGANQPQHF	TGTGCCAGCAGCTTATTGGGACAGGGGGCGAATCAGCCCCAGCATTTT
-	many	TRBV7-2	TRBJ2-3	CASSLGAYYTDTQYF	TGTGCCAGCAGCTTAGGTGCCTATTACACAGATACGCAGTATTTT
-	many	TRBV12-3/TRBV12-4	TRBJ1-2	CASTIGRGLSYGYTF	TGTGCCAGCACCATCGGGAGGGGGTTGAGCTATGGCTACACCTTC
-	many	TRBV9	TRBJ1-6	CASSKRDTNPSSYNSPLHF	TGTGCCAGCAGCAAACGCGACACCAATCCAAGCTCCTATAATTCACCCCTCCACTTT
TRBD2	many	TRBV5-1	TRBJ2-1	CASSGSSGSAYNEQFF	TGCGCCAGCAGCGGATCTAGCGGGAGTGCCTACAATGAGCAGTTCTTC
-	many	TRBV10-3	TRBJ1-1	CATKGTQNTEAFF	TGTGCCACTAAGGGGACTCAGAACACTGAAGCTTTCTTT
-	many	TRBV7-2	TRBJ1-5	CASSLVPNQPQHF	TGTGCCAGCAGCTTAGTACCTAATCAGCCCCAGCATTTT
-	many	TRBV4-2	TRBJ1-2	CASSQSWQGYGYTF	TGTGCCAGCAGCCAGTCGTGGCAGGGGTACGGCTACACCTTC
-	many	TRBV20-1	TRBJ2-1	CSAVSAPAYNEQFF	TGCAGTGCGGTTAGCGCTCCTGCCTACAATGAGCAGTTCTTC
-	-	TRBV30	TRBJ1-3	CAWTQGGKAGNTIYF	TGTGCCTGGACCCAAGGGGGGAAAGCTGGAAACACCATATATTTT
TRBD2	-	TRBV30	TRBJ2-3	CAWSSGMGTDTQYF	TGTGCCTGGAGTAGCGGGATGGGCACAGATACGCAGTATTTT
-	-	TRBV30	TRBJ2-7	CAWADGSYEQYF	TGTGCCTGGGCAGACGGCTCCTACGAGCAGTACTTC
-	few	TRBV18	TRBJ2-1	CASSPRSLIQSNEQFF	TGTGCCAGCTCACCACGCTCCCTAATCCAATCCAATGAGCAGTTCTTC
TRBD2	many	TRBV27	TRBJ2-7	CASSSLAWGLAGELYEQYF	TGTGCCAGCAGTTCCCTAGCTTGGGGACTAGCGGGAGAATTGTACGAGCAGTACTTC
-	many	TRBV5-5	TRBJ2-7	CASSLEQGTYEQYF	TGTGCCAGCAGCTTGGAACAGGGAACCTACGAGCAGTACTTC
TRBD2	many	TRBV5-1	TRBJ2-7	CASRKGSGGANYEQYF	TGCGCCAGCAGGAAGGGAAGCGGGGGGGCCAATTACGAGCAGTACTTC
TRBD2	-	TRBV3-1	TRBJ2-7	CASCQGGRLAGTYEQYF	TGTGCCAGCTGCCAAGGGGGTCGACTAGCGGGAACCTACGAGCAGTACTTC
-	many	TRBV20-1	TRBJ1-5	CSARDTPGPGGPQHF	TGCAGTGCTAGAGATACCCCAGGCCCCGGGGGACCCCAGCATTTT
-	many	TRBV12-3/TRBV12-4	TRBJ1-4	CASSFSGWDEKLFF	TGTGCCAGCAGTTTCTCAGGGTGGGATGAAAAACTGTTTTTT
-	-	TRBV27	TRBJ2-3	CASSWVRDDTQYF	TGTGCCAGCAGTTGGGTTAGGGATGATACGCAGTATTTT
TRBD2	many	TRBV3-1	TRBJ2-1	CASSQVSLQTSGTSYNEQFF	TGTGCCAGCAGCCAAGTGTCCCTACAGACTAGCGGGACCTCCTACAATGAGCAGTTCTTC
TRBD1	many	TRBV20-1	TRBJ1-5	CSARNDRGNQPQHF	TGCAGTGCTAGAAACGACAGGGGGAATCAGCCCCAGCATTTT
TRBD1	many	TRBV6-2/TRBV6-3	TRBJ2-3	CASSSPGQGTDTQYF	TGTGCCAGCAGCTCCCCGGGACAGGGGACAGATACGCAGTATTTT
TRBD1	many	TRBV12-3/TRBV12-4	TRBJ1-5	CASSPGTGSFNNQPQHF	TGTGCCAGCAGTCCCGGGACAGGGTCTTTTAACAATCAGCCCCAGCATTTT
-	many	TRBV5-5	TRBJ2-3	CASSFWTASTDTQYF	TGTGCCAGCAGCTTCTGGACAGCAAGCACAGATACGCAGTATTTT
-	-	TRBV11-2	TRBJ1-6	CASSLGKIRDLGNSPLHF	TGTGCCAGCAGCTTAGGGAAAATCCGGGACTTGGGTAATTCACCCCTCCACTTT
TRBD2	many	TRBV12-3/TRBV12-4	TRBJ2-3	CASSLSGGGDTQYF	TGTGCCAGCAGTTTAAGCGGGGGAGGAGATACGCAGTATTTT
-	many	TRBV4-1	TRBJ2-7	CASSHPGLGGEQYF	TGCGCCAGCAGCCACCCGGGCCTTGGGGGGGAGCAGTACTTC
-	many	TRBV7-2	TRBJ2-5	CASSPTRLETQYF	TGTGCCAGCAGTCCTACTAGGTTAGAGACCCAGTACTTC
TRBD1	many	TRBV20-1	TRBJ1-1	CSAGNRGGGIMNTEAFF	TGCAGTGCGGGAAACAGGGGTGGTGGGATCATGAACACTGAAGCTTTCTTT
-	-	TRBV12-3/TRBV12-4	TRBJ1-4	CASSFSLNEKLFF	TGTGCCAGCAGTTTCTCGCTAAATGAAAAACTGTTTTTT
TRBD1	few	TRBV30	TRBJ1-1	CATSGGEDTEAFF	TGTGCCACCTCAGGGGGCGAAGACACTGAAGCTTTCTTT